What follows describes a single T cell receptor beta chain. Its antigen is unidentified. This sample is drawn from a study of CD8+ T cells in alopecia areata. Study overall: Treated patients took oral tofacitinib at 5 to 10 mg twice daily.

Extraction of RNA preceded its reverse transcription into cDNA, which served as the sequencing template. This table comes from immunoSEQ multiplex PCR, and its TCRdb copy is limited to in-frame clones, with some not included. Of about 97,000 clones listed, 41% are singletons. Regarding the study as a whole: Lesional scalp exceeded normal scalp in clonality, especially in alopecia totalis/universalis.

This TCR was sampled from a human donor with alopecia areata. Sequences were obtained from CD4+ T cells sorted from blood.

CDR3 sequence (DNA): TGTGCCAGCAGCCCCCGAGGGACAGGTTATTATCAGCCCCAGCATTTT. It codes for CASSPRGTGYYQPQHF. The gene calls are TRBV7-2 and TRBJ1-5, with 8 bases fitting TRBD1. This CDR3 is built from 16 residues. Per germline, CDR1 SGHTA and CDR2 FQGNSA. V lost 5 bases, J lost 5 bases, and 11 bases stayed unmatched.